Included here is one T cell receptor (beta chain) sequence, with context. Its antigen is not known. The PCR contained 60 Vbeta and 13 Jbeta primers. Produced via immunoSEQ multiplex PCR; TCRdb's table is partial and in-frame only. The table records some 160,000 clones, roughly 72% of them present only once. The sample belongs to a study of cytomegalovirus exposure and HLA in healthy donors. Study conclusions and caveats: With DRB1 most and HLA-C fewest, TCR association rates differed between HLA loci in a later analysis. Within a later analysis, the majority of CMV-associated TCR beta chains appeared HLA-restricted. Being productive about 90% or about 30% of the time was typical of most TCR beta V segments in an earlier analysis.

Per germline, CDR1 SNHLY and CDR2 FYNNEI. The CDR3 is made up of 15 amino acids. The ends lost 8 bases at V and 0 bases at J; junction bases unmatched: 7. V usage is TRBV2 and J usage is TRBJ2-3, with 8 bases matching TRBD1. The sequence was obtained from a middle-aged man in good health and CMV-seronegative. The specimen was PBMCs. This CDR3 is CASLGQDLSTDTQYF. The DNA for the CDR3 is TGTGCCAGCTTGGGACAGGACCTTAGCACAGATACGCAGTATTTT.